These 10 T cell receptor beta chains were all obtained from the same sample, sequenced in a study of cytomegalovirus exposure and HLA in healthy donors. A multiplex PCR was run with 60 Vbeta primers and 13 Jbeta primers. TCRdb's copy holds only in-frame clones and misses some; the assay was immunoSEQ multiplex PCR. The data contain 200,000 to 250,000 clones, over 65% of them singletons. The sequenced material came from PBMCs. These receptors came from a man aged 18 to 30 in good health and CMV-seronegative.

This clone was picked up a small number of times. The chain uses TRBV9 and TRBJ2-3; 9 bases map to TRBD2. V trimming: 2 bases; J trimming: 1 base; junction bases outside the gene matches: 2. The germline V gene encodes CDR1 SGDLS and CDR2 YYNGEE. The CDR3 spans 15 residues. The CDR3 nucleotides read TGTGCCAGCAGCGTTAGCGGGAGCGGCACAGATACGCAGTATTTT. It encodes CASSVSGSGTDTQYF.

In this sample, this clone turned up a few times. CDR3 in DNA: TGTGCCAGCAGCTTGGCCTGGGGCAGGGGGTACACTGAAGCTTTCTTT. Translation: CASSLAWGRGYTEAFF. The chain is built from TRBV5-8 and TRBJ1-1; 7 bases align to TRBD1. The CDR3 spans 16 residues. From germline, CDR1 is SGHTS and CDR2 YDEGEE. Trimming took 0 bases from V and 3 from J; bases not matched to a gene: 8.

This sequence joins TRBV19 and TRBJ2-1; perhaps TRBD1 as D (6 bases). The V end was cut by 1 base, the J end by 2 bases, with 9 bases between. The germline gives CDR1 LNHDA, CDR2 SQIVND (reference sequence). This CDR3 spans 15 amino acids. CDR3 nucleotide sequence: TGTGCCAGTAGTATAGCGGACAGCCCCTACAATGAGCAGTTCTTC. It translates to CASSIADSPYNEQFF.

There are a few counts of this clone. The DNA of the CDR3 is TGTGCCAGCAGCTCGGGACAGATGAACACTGAAGCTTTCTTT. Translating gives CASSSGQMNTEAFF. The rearrangement joins TRBV7-9 to TRBJ1-1; 7 positions agree with TRBD1. The ends lost 4 bases at V and 0 bases at J; junction bases unmatched: 2. The CDR3 is made up of 14 amino acids. Germline values: CDR1 SEHNR, CDR2 FQNEAQ (reference sequence).

The rearrangement uses TRBV30 and TRBJ1-1, with D hard to call. This CDR3 contains 14 residues. The V end lost 8 bases, the J end lost 0 bases, and 16 bases lay between the germline ends. Germline V gene sequence: CDR1 GTSNPN, CDR2 SVGIG (reference sequence). DNA of the CDR3: TGTGCCGGAAAAACGGGTGGCATGAACACTGAAGCTTTCTTT. It yields the protein CAGKTGGMNTEAFF.

The chain recombines TRBV6-1 with TRBJ1-1; no clear D. The ends were cut back, 7 bases at V and 2 bases at J, with 11 bases in the middle. In germline, CDR1 is MNHNS, CDR2 SASEGT. There are 13 residues in the CDR3. The DNA of the CDR3 is TGTGCCAGCAATCGGGTAGATAACACTGAAGCTTTCTTT. Its translation: CASNRVDNTEAFF.

About this clone: In the same sample, other DNA sequences code for this CDR3. This sequence joins TRBV30 and TRBJ1-5, with D uncertain. The CDR3 runs 13 residues. The V gene's germline CDR1 is GTSNPN and CDR2 SVGIG (reference sequence). Deletions cut 0 bases from V and 2 bases from J, with 5 bases between. The CDR3 spells CAWSVRGNQPQHF. CDR3 nucleotides: TGTGCCTGGAGTGTAAGAGGCAATCAGCCCCAGCATTTT.

The sample holds one count of this clone. This chain uses TRBV4-2 with TRBJ2-7, with D possibly matching TRBD2 (6 bases). Trimming shortened V by 1 base and J by 7 bases, and 14 bases separated the two germline ends. The CDR3 loop spans 14 amino acids. Germline CDR1 LGHNA, CDR2 YNFKEQ. The CDR3 loop is CASSQGTTTREQYF. The CDR3 DNA reads TGTGCCAGCAGCCAAGGGACTACAACAAGGGAGCAGTACTTC.

The table lists this clone with a few counts. The V and J genes are TRBV4-1 and TRBJ2-7; 7 bases map to TRBD1. CDR3 length: 15 amino acids. Losses at the gene ends were 4 bases for V and 2 bases for J; bases not matched to a gene: 8. The germline V gene encodes CDR1 MGHRA and CDR2 YSYEKL. CDR3 sequence reads: CASSPTLTGPYEQYF. The CDR3 nucleotides read TGCGCCAGCAGCCCCACACTGACAGGGCCCTACGAGCAGTACTTC.

The CDR3, as DNA: TGTGCCAGCAGCACAGGGGGGGGAACTGAAGCTTTCTTT. Amino acid sequence: CASSTGGGTEAFF. This chain joins TRBV6-5 and TRBJ1-1; 8 nucleotides agree with TRBD1. CDR3 length equals 13 residues. Germline V gene sequence: CDR1 MNHEY, CDR2 SVGAGI. With V trimmed by 6 bases and J by 5 bases, 5 bases remained unmatched.